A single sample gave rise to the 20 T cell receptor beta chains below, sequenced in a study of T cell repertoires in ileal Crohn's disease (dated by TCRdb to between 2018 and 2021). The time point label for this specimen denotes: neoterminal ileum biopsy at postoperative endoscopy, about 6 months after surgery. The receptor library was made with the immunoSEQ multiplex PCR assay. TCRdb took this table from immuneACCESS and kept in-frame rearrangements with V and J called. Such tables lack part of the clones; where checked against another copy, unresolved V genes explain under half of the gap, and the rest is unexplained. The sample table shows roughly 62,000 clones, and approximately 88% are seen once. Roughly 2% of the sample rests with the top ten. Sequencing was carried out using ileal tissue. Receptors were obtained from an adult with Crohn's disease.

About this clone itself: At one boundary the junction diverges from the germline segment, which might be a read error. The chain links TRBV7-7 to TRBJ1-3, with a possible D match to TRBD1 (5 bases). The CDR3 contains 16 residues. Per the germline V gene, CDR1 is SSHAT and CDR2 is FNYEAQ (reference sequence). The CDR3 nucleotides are TGTGCTAGCAGCCAGGGTCTCCCCAGTGGTGGAAACACCATATATTTT. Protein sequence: CASSQGLPSGGNTIYF. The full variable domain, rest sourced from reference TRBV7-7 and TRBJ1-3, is GAGVSQSPRYKVTKRGQDVTLRCDPISSHATLYWYQQALGQGPEFLTYFNYEAQPDKSGLPSDRFSAERPEGSISTLTIQRTEQRDSAMYRCASSQGLPSGGNTIYFGEGSWLTVV.

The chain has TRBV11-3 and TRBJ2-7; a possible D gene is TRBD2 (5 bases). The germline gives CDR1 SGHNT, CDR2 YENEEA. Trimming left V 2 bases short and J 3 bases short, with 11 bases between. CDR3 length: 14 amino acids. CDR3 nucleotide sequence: TGTGCCAGCAGCTTAAGAGGGAGTAACTACGAGCAGTACTTC. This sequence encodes CASSLRGSNYEQYF.

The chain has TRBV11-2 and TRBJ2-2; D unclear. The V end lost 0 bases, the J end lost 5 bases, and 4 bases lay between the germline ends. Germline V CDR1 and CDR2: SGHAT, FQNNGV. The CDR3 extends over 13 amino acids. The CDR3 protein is CASSLEYTGELFF. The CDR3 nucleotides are TGTGCCAGCAGCTTAGAATATACCGGGGAGCTGTTTTTT. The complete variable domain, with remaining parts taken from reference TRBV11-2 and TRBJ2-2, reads EAGVAQSPRYKIIEKRQSVAFWCNPISGHATLYWYQQILGQGPKLLIQFQNNGVVDDSQLPKDRFSAERLKGVDSTLKIQPAKLEDSAVYLCASSLEYTGELFFGEGSRLTVL.

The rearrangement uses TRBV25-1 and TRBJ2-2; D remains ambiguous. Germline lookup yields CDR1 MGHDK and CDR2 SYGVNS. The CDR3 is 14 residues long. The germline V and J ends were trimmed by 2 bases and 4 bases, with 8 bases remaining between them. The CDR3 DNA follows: TGTGCCAGCAGTGAAAATAGAGTCACCGGGGAGCTGTTTTTT. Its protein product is CASSENRVTGELFF.

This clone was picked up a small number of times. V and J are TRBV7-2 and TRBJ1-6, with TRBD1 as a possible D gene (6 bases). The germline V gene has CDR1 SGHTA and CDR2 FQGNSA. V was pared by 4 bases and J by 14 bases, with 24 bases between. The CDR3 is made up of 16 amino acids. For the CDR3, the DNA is TGTGCCAGCAGCTCGGTCAGGGGCAGGGGAGTTTCGGCCCTCCACTTT. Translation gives CASSSVRGRGVSALHF.

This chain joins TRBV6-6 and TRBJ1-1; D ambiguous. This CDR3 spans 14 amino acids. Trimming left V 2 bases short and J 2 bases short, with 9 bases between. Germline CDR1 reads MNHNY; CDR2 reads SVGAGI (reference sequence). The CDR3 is CASSYPKTNTEAFF. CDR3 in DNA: TGTGCCAGCAGTTACCCGAAAACTAACACTGAAGCTTTCTTT.

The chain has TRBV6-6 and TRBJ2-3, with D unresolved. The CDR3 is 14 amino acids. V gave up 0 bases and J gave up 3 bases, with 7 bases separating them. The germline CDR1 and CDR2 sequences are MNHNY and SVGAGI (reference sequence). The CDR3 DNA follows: TGTGCCAGCAGTTACTCCTCCTCTACAGATACGCAGTATTTT. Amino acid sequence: CASSYSSSTDTQYF.

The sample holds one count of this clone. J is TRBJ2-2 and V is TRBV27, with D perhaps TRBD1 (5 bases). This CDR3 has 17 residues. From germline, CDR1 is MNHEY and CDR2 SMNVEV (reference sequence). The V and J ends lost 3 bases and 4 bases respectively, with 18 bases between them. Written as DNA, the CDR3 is TGTGCCAGCAGTTTGGTCGTCGTGACAGACTTCACCGGGGAGCTGTTTTTT. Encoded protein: CASSLVVVTDFTGELFF.

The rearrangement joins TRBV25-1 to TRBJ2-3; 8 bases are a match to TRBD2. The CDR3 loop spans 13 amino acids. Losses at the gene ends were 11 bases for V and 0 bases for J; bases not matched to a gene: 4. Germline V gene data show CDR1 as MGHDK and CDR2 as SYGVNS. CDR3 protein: CASGGVSTDTQYF. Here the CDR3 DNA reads TGTGCCTCGGGGGGGGTAAGCACAGATACGCAGTATTTT.

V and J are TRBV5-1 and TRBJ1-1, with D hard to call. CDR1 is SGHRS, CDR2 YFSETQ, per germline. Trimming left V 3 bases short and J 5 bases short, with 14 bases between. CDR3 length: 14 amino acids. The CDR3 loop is CASSSGPLRTEAFF. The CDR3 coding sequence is TGCGCCAGCAGCTCGGGTCCACTTCGGACTGAAGCTTTCTTT.

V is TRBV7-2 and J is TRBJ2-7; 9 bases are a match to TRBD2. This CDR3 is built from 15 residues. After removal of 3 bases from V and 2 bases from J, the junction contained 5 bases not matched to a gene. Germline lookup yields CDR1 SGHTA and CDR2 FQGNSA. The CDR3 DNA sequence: TGTGCCAGCAGCTTTCTTAGCGGGAGTCCCTACGAGCAGTACTTC. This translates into CASSFLSGSPYEQYF.

CDR3 sequence (DNA): TGTGCCAACACACTGGGAGTAGGGCGCACCGGGGAGCTGTTTTTT. This encodes CANTLGVGRTGELFF. The chain uses TRBV27 and TRBJ2-2; maybe TRBD2 (5 bases). V was cut by 10 bases and J by 4 bases, with 19 bases left in between. This CDR3 comprises 15 residues. CDR1 and CDR2 from the germline V gene are MNHEY and SMNVEV (reference sequence).

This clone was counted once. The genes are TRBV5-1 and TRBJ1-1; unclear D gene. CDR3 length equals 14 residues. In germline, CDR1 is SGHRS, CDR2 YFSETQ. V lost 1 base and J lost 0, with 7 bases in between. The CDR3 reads CASSLYELNTEAFF. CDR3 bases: TGCGCCAGCAGCTTGTACGAGTTGAACACTGAAGCTTTCTTT.

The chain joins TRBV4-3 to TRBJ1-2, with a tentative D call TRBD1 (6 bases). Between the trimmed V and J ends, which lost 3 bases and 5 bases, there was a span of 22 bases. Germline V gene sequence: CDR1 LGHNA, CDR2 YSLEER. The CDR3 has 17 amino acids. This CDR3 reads CASSHTRGGGNSYGYTF. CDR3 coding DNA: TGCGCCAGCAGCCACACCCGTGGGGGCGGAAACTCGTATGGCTACACCTTC.

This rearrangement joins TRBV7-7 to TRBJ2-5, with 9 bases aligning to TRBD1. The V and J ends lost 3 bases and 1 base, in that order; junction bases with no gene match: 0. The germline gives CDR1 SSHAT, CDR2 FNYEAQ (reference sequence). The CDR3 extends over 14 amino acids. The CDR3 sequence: CASSLGQGQETQYF. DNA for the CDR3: TGTGCCAGCAGCTTGGGACAGGGCCAAGAGACCCAGTACTTC. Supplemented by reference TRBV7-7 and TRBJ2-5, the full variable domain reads GAGVSQSPRYKVTKRGQDVTLRCDPISSHATLYWYQQALGQGPEFLTYFNYEAQPDKSGLPSDRFSAERPEGSISTLTIQRTEQRDSAMYRCASSLGQGQETQYFGPGTRLLVL.

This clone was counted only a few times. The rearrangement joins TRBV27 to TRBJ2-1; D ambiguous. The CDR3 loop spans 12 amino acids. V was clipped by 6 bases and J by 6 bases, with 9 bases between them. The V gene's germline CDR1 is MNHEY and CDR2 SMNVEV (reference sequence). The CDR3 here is CASRSYGNEQFF. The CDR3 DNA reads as TGTGCCAGCAGATCATACGGCAATGAGCAGTTCTTC.

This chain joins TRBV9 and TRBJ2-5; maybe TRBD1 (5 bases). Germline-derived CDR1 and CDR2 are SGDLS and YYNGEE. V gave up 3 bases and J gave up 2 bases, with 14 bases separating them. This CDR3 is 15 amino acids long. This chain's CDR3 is CASSARPGSQETQYF. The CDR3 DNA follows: TGTGCCAGCAGCGCCCGACCAGGGTCACAAGAGACCCAGTACTTC.

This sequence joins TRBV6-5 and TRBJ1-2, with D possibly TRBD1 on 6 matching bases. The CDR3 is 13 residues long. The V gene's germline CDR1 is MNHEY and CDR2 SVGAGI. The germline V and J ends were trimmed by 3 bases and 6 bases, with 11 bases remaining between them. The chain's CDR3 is CASSYMTGDGYTF. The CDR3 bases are TGTGCCAGCAGTTATATGACAGGAGATGGCTACACCTTC.

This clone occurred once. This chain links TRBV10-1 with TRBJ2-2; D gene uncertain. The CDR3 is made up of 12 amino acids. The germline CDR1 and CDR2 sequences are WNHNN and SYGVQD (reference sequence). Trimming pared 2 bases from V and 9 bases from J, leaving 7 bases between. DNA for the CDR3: TGCGCCAGCAGTGAGAACAACCGGGAGCTGTTTTTT. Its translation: CASSENNRELFF.

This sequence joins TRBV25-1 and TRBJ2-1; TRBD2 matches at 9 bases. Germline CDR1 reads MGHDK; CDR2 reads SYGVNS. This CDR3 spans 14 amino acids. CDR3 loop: CAASGGRAINEQFF. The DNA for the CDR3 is TGTGCTGCAAGTGGCGGGAGGGCCATCAATGAGCAGTTCTTC. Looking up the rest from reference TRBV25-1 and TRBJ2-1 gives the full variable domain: EADIYQTPRYLVIGTGKKITLECSQTMGHDKMYWYQQDPGMELHLIHYSYGVNSTEKGDLSSESTVSRIRTEHFPLTLESARPSHTSQYLCAASGGRAINEQFFGPGTRLTVL.